This is a list of T cell receptor beta chains from one sample in a study of T-cell memory formation after mild COVID-19. MiXCR was run by TCRdb on the 5' RACE reads, yielding one entry per CDR3 protein. The sample records a few hundred thousand distinct CDR3 sequences, roughly 15% being singletons. Material for sequencing was PBMCs or a T cell subset sorted from them (not recorded which). The source is a young man who had mild COVID-19 (a few samples of this study predate the infection). Cell type and time point are not known. Both conserved end residues are part of each CDR3.

v_call | cdr3_aa
TRBV9 | CASSVYGGALNTQYF
TRBV7-6 | CASSPGQLLTPGELFF
TRBV15 | CATSRVAARGQYF
TRBV11-1 | CASSLRVERAEQFF
TRBV18 | CASSPAFNSPLHF
TRBV11-2 | CASSSGLTSQETQYF
TRBV6-4 | CASSDWWGADTQYF
TRBV7-9 | CASSSGQGLGDEQFF
TRBV4-3 | CASSQTPRQAGYSTDTQYF
TRBV4-1 | CASSQVGTSGGTPLYTDTQYF
TRBV7-2 | CASSYQSGEHEQYF
TRBV10-3 | CAISDGETQYF
TRBV5-1 | CASSFTLTPSGANVLTF
TRBV4-1 | CASSRLGGGKDEQYF
TRBV5-6 | CASNPGGSGANVLTF
TRBV12-3/TRBV12-4 | CASSLGRITEAFF
TRBV5-1 | CASSLVAGKETQYF
TRBV11-2 | CASSSTGPTHTQYF
TRBV7-2 | CASIRAAGVTGELFF
TRBV7-3 | CASSGRTAGYNEQFF
TRBV5-1 | CASSQLAGPQETQYF
TRBV7-2 | CASSFYVSGNTIYF
TRBV10-3 | CAISVSAGTSGAEETQYF
TRBV3-1 | CASSQEVGYTVTNEQFF
TRBV15 | CATSRDLGDQPQHF
TRBV15 | CATSGLGQLGRAGGYTF
TRBV27 | CASRTSGGSQQFF
TRBV5-1 | CASSRRTGTDTEAFF
TRBV7-3 | CASSADRDPRGTQYF
TRBV5-1 | CASSPVLGGQETQYF
TRBV11-2 | CASGLLANTEAFF
TRBV15 | CATSGQQETQYF
TRBV4-1 | CASSQEYFRYEDNEQFF